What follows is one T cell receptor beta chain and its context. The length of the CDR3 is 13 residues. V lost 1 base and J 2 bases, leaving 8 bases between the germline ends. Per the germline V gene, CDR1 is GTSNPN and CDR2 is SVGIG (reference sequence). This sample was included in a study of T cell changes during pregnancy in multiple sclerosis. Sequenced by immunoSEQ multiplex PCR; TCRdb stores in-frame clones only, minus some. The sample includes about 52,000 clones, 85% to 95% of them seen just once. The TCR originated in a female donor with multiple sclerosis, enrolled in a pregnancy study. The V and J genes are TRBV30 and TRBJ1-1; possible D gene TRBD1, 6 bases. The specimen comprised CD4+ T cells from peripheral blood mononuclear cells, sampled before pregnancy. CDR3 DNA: TGTGCCTGGAGTGGACAGGTTAACACTGAAGCTTTCTTT. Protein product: CAWSGQVNTEAFF.